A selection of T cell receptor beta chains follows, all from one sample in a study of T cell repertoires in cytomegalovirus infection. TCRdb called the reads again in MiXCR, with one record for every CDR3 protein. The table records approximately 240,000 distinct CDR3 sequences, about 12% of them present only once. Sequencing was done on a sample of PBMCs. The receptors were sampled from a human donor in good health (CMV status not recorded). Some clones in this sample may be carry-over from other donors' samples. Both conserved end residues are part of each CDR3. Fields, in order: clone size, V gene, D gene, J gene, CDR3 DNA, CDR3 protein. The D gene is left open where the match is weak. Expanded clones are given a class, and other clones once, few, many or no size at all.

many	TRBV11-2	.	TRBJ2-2	TGTGCCAGCAGTCCAGTCCAAGATTCCGGGGAGCTGTTTTTT	CASSPVQDSGELFF
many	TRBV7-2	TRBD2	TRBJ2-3	TGTGCCAGCAGCTTCGAACTAGCGGGAGGAAGTACACACCATACGCAGTATTTT	CASSFELAGGSTHHTQYF
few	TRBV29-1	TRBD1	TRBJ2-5	TGCAGCGTTGTAGTAACAGGGGACGAGACCCAGTACTTC	CSVVVTGDETQYF
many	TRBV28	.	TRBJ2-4	TGTGCCAGCAGCCGCAACGAGTTGAGAGCCAAAAACATTCAGTACTTC	CASSRNELRAKNIQYF
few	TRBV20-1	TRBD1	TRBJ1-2	TGCAGTGCTGCCAGGGGACAGGGGGTCTATGGCTACACCTTC	CSAARGQGVYGYTF
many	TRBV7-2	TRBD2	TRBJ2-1	TGTGCCACCAGACTAGCGGGACCCAATGAGCAGTTCTTC	CATRLAGPNEQFF
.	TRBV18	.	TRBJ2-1	TGTGCCAGCTCGGGCACAGTGGAGTTCTTC	CASSGTVEFF
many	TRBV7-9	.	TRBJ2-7	TGTGCCAGCAGCCAGACCGAGAGGGGATCCTACGAGCAGTACTTC	CASSQTERGSYEQYF
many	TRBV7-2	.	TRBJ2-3	TGTGCCAGCAGCCCATGGGGGGCCCGTTCTGATACGCAGTATTTT	CASSPWGARSDTQYF
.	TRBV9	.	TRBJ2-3	TGTGCCAGCAGCCCCGGGGCAAACGACTACACAGATACGCAGTATTTT	CASSPGANDYTDTQYF